The 15 T cell receptor beta chains below all came from one sample that was sequenced in a study of metastatic and nonmetastatic thyroid tumors. Through MiXCR, TCRdb re-clonotyped the PCR reads. This table has around 61,000 clones, 25% to 30% appearing once. Ahead of thyroid surgery, no patient had received treatment of any kind. The sample taken for sequencing was blood. These receptors all come from a female donor with papillary thyroid cancer or a benign thyroid nodule (not recorded which). Some clones in this sample may be carry-over from other donors' samples.

This clone was observed a few times. At one of its ends the junction is not consistent with the germline gene, which may arise from a read error. This sequence joins TRBV2 and TRBJ1-1; D call uncertain. CDR1 is SNHLY, CDR2 FYNNEI, per germline. The CDR3 covers 11 residues. CDR3 amino acids: CAERLGTEAFF. The CDR3 DNA reads TGCGCCGAAAGGCTCGGCACTGAAGCTTTCTTT.

This clone was found once. The V gene is TRBV4-2, the J gene TRBJ2-1; D might be TRBD2 (6 bases). V lost 1 base and J 7 bases, leaving 11 bases between the germline ends. Germline loops: CDR1 LGHNA, CDR2 YNFKEQ. The length of the CDR3 is 14 residues. The CDR3 protein is CASSQGASENEQFF. For the CDR3, the DNA is TGTGCCAGCAGCCAAGGGGCTAGCGAGAATGAGCAGTTCTTC.

This clone has only a few counts. The V call is TRBV28, the J call TRBJ2-7; either TRBD1 or TRBD2 may fit D (5 bases each). This CDR3 is built from 14 residues. Germline V gene data show CDR1 as MDHEN and CDR2 as SYDVKM. With 6 bases removed from V and 2 bases from J, the gap between germline ends came to 14 bases. In DNA, the CDR3 is TGTGCCAGCAGGGCCGGGACGGCCCCCTACGAGCAGTACTTC. Protein product: CASRAGTAPYEQYF.

This clone came up a few times. The V and J genes are TRBV28 and TRBJ1-6, with 8 nucleotides matching TRBD1. V was clipped by 7 bases and J by 10 bases; unmatched bases: 6. The CDR3 extends over 13 amino acids. In germline, CDR1 is MDHEN, CDR2 SYDVKM. In DNA, the CDR3 is TGTGCCAGCACTGGACAGGGAGCGTCACCCCTCCACTTT. Amino acids: CASTGQGASPLHF.

The chain uses TRBV24-1 and TRBJ2-3; D may match TRBD1 or TRBD2 (6 bases each). CDR3 length: 15 amino acids. Germline V gives CDR1 KGHDR, CDR2 SFDVKD. Between the trimmed V and J ends, which lost 5 bases and 0 bases, there was a span of 11 bases. CDR3 sequence reads: CATSVRGGSTDTQYF. The CDR3 DNA reads TGTGCCACCAGTGTCCGAGGGGGGAGCACAGATACGCAGTATTTT.

Remarks on this clone: An end of the junction does not agree with germline; a read error may underlie this. J is TRBJ2-7 and V is TRBV6-1, with a tentative D call TRBD2 (5 bases). Germline CDR1 reads MNHNS; CDR2 reads SASEGT. The CDR3 extends over 15 amino acids. DNA of the CDR3: TGTGCCAGCATACCGGAGGACTCCCTCGGCTACGAGCCGTACTTC. Translating gives CASIPEDSLGYEPYF.

In its sample, this clone was seen a few times. This chain connects TRBV6-1 to TRBJ1-6; D is undetermined. This CDR3 has 15 amino acids. Germline CDR1 MNHNS, CDR2 SASEGT. With 7 bases removed from V and 6 bases from J, the gap between germline ends came to 16 bases. The CDR3 DNA is TGTGCCAGCAACCTTCAGGTGGAGACTAATTCACCCCTCCACTTT. Translating gives CASNLQVETNSPLHF.

The gene calls are TRBV20-1 and TRBJ1-5; 8 nucleotides line up with TRBD1. The CDR3 length is 14 residues. Germline CDR1 DFQATT, CDR2 SNEGSKA (reference sequence). The trim removed 5 bases at V and 1 base at J, leaving 4 bases unmatched. CDR3 nucleotides: TGCAGTGCTCCACAGGGGGTGAGCAATCAGCCCCAGCATTTT. Translating it yields CSAPQGVSNQPQHF.

The V gene is TRBV15, the J gene TRBJ1-2; D possibly corresponds to TRBD1 (5 bases). The CDR3 covers 16 residues. Germline V gene data show CDR1 as LNHNV and CDR2 as YYDKDF (reference sequence). The V end was cut by 1 base, the J end by 0 bases, with 12 bases between. Written as DNA, the CDR3 is TGTGCCACCAGCAGAGGAGGGGCAGCAGCTAACTATGGCTACACCTTC. Amino acids: CATSRGGAAANYGYTF.

This chain connects TRBV6-1 to TRBJ1-6, with D possibly TRBD1 on 6 matching bases. The CDR3 sequence is 13 residues long. V was shortened by 7 bases and J by 10 bases, with 14 bases between the two germline ends. Germline assignment: CDR1 MNHNS and CDR2 SASEGT. CDR3 sequence: CASTPTGLSPLHF. The CDR3 DNA is TGTGCCAGCACCCCGACAGGATTATCACCCCTCCACTTT.

This chain uses TRBV7-9 with TRBJ2-3, with D possibly being TRBD1 (6 bases). V lost 3 bases to trimming and J lost 4 bases, with 11 bases between them. The length of the CDR3 is 14 residues. Germline CDR1 and CDR2: SEHNR and FQNEAQ (reference sequence). CDR3 residues: CASSLGSGADTQYF. The CDR3 bases are TGTGCCAGCAGCTTGGGATCAGGGGCAGATACGCAGTATTTT. The variable domain in full, with the rest retrieved from reference TRBV7-9 and TRBJ2-3, is DTGVSQNPRHKITKRGQNVTFRCDPISEHNRLYWYRQTLGQGPEFLTYFQNEAQLEKSRLLSDRFSAERPKGSFSTLEIQRTEQGDSAMYLCASSLGSGADTQYFGPGTRLTVL.

This rearrangement joins TRBV20-1 to TRBJ1-4; no clear D. V lost 4 bases to trimming and J lost 10 bases, with 10 bases between them. Germline CDR1 and CDR2: DFQATT and SNEGSKA (reference sequence). CDR3 length: 11 amino acids. The CDR3 spells CSATAAPKLFF. In DNA form, the CDR3 reads TGCAGTGCTACGGCAGCCCCAAAACTGTTTTTT.

V and J are TRBV7-2 and TRBJ2-7; possibly TRBD1 or TRBD2 for D (5 bases each). CDR1 is SGHTA, CDR2 FQGNSA, per germline. Trimming removed 5 bases at V and 0 bases at J, with 14 bases between. This CDR3 contains 15 residues. The DNA for the CDR3 is TGTGCCAGCAGCCTCGGCCGGGACGGCTCCTACGAGCAGTACTTC. As protein: CASSLGRDGSYEQYF.

This clone was counted a few times. The gene calls are TRBV28 and TRBJ2-1, with 11 bases fitting TRBD2. Germline V gene sequence: CDR1 MDHEN, CDR2 SYDVKM. This CDR3 contains 16 residues. The V gene end was trimmed by 5 bases and the J gene end by 3 bases; junction bases not matched to a gene: 6. CDR3 region: CASSPGLAVIYNEQFF. The CDR3 coding sequence is TGTGCCAGCAGTCCGGGACTAGCGGTTATCTACAATGAGCAGTTCTTC.

This clone is medium-sized (0.01 to 0.1%) within its sample. This chain uses TRBV6-5 with TRBJ2-1, with 11 bases matching TRBD2. CDR3 length: 17 amino acids. The germline V gene has CDR1 MNHEY and CDR2 SVGAGI. Trimming took 4 bases from V and 1 from J; bases not matched to a gene: 6. CDR3 DNA sequence: TGTGCCAGCAGTTCCCTGGGACTAGCGGCTTCCTACAATGAGCAGTTCTTC. Protein product: CASSSLGLAASYNEQFF.